Included here is one T cell receptor beta chain sequence, with context. The data belong to a study of T cells expressing NK-cell markers. In the study overall: It was sorted CD3+CD56-NKG2C+, CD3+CD56+NKG2C- and CD3+CD56+NKG2C+ T cells that provided the TCR beta repertoires.

CDR1 SEHNR and CDR2 FQNEAQ come from the germline V gene (reference sequence). The CDR3 spans 11 residues. TCRdb re-called the 5' RACE reads, yielding one record per CDR3 amino acid sequence without DNA. The sample data list more than 250,000 distinct CDR3 sequences. Sequencing was performed on blood T cells: a sorted CD56 or NKG2C T cell subset, CD4+ or CD8+ T cells, or bulk PBMC T cells (not recorded which). The receptor's source is a young man in good health. The J gene is TRBJ2-1, the V gene TRBV7-9. The CDR3 sequence is CASSPTVEQFF.